One sample yielded the 3 T cell receptor beta chains listed below, sequenced in a study of T cell responses to AZD1222 COVID-19 vaccine. TCRdb keeps only in-frame clones here, not all; method: immunoSEQ multiplex PCR. The data hold 45,000 to 50,000 clones, with around 89% observed a single time. The source was peripheral blood, collected 28 days after the second AZD1222 dose. The receptors were gathered from an adult who received the AZD1222 COVID-19 vaccine.

The CDR3 nucleotides read TGTGCCAGCAGAAGTTCCAGGCAGCAGCGTGAAAAACTGTTTTTT. This codes for CASRSSRQQREKLFF. This rearrangement joins TRBV6-5 to TRBJ1-4; unclear D gene. The CDR3 has 15 amino acids. Trimming left V 6 bases short and J 7 bases short, with 18 bases between. Germline values: CDR1 MNHEY, CDR2 SVGAGI.

The chain couples TRBV6-5 to TRBJ1-4; weak D call: TRBD1 (6 bases). Germline assignment: CDR1 MNHEY and CDR2 SVGAGI. The CDR3 spans 13 residues. The V gene lost 3 bases and the J gene lost 8 bases, with 10 bases spanning the gap. The chain's CDR3 is CASSYGGLEKLFF. The CDR3 DNA is TGTGCCAGCAGTTATGGGGGCCTGGAAAAACTGTTTTTT.

The CDR3 protein is CASRGWTGGRETQYF. Written as DNA, the CDR3 is TGTGCCAGCAGGGGCTGGACAGGGGGCCGAGAGACCCAGTACTTC. The V gene is TRBV28, the J gene TRBJ2-5, with TRBD1 matching over 11 bases. CDR3 length: 15 residues. V gave up 6 bases and J gave up 4 bases; unmatched junction bases: 7. Per the germline V gene, CDR1 is MDHEN and CDR2 is SYDVKM.